This T cell receptor (beta chain) derives from a study of cytomegalovirus exposure and HLA in healthy donors. This clone was detected only a few times. The PCR made use of 60 Vbeta and 13 Jbeta primers. Repertoires were generated with immunoSEQ multiplex PCR, while TCRdb's copy carries only in-frame clones and drops some. Of more than 95,000 clones listed, around 76% are singletons. The CDR3 consists of 13 residues. Germline V lookup: CDR1 SGHVS, CDR2 FNYEAQ. Trimming removed 8 bases at V and 5 bases at J, with 15 bases between. V and J are TRBV7-6 and TRBJ2-5; the D gene is possibly TRBD1 (6 bases). Input material: PBMCs. The TCR comes from a man aged 35-49 years in good health and CMV-seropositive. The CDR3 bases are TGTGCCAGCGGATCATCCAGGGGTGAGACCCAGTACTTC. This sequence encodes CASGSSRGETQYF.